This paragraph reports one TCR beta chain. One junction end disagrees with the germline gene, perhaps due to a read error. The data are from a study of blood T cells in healthy people across ages. Study details: When template switching was applied, about one barcoded beta molecule was captured per two T cells.

There are 15 residues in the CDR3. CDR1 and CDR2 from the germline V gene are MGHDK and SYGVNS. A sample-barcoded 5' primer and a J-beta primer mix were used in a second PCR of roughly 6 to 11 cycles. All samples gave at least 2.5 million CDR3-containing paired-end reads. One entry per CDR3 protein results from TCRdb running MiXCR on the 5' RACE reads. The sample lists about a million distinct CDR3 sequences; 48% were seen once. The authors drew 7.5 to 10 milliliters of peripheral blood from each donor. The clonotype originates from a man aged 30-40 years in good health. Sequenced material: blood. This rearrangement joins TRBV25-1 to TRBJ2-7; D is undetermined. CDR3 residues: CASSETGPNSYVQYF. The CDR3 DNA sequence: TGTGCCAGCAGTGAAACCGGCCCAAATTCCTACGTGCAGTACTTC.